This passage covers 18 T cell receptor beta chains from one sample sequenced in a study of PD-1 blockade in classical Hodgkin lymphoma. Indicated time point: cycle 4 day 1 (C4D1), after five to seven weeks of nivolumab. Each patient relapsed following autologous stem cell transplantation, and prior brentuximab vedotin exposure differed. The method was immunoSEQ multiplex PCR; TCRdb's version includes in-frame clones alone and lacks a portion of them. The sample comprises about 93,000 clones, around 80% of which are singletons, and over 8% rests with the top ten. The sequencing used peripheral blood mononuclear cells (PBMCs), collected before the fourth cycle of nivolumab. All receptors come from a human donor with classical Hodgkin lymphoma.

As DNA, the CDR3 is TGTGCCAGCAGTTTGGGACATAGTAACTATGGCTACACCTTC. Its translation is CASSLGHSNYGYTF. V gene TRBV6-5 combines with J gene TRBJ1-2; possibly TRBD1 for D (6 bases). The CDR3 loop spans 14 amino acids. Between the trimmed V and J ends, which lost 4 bases and 1 base, there was a span of 10 bases. CDR1 MNHEY and CDR2 SVGAGI come from the germline V gene.

The sample holds a few counts of this clone. The V call is TRBV5-1, the J call TRBJ1-3, with 7 nucleotides matching TRBD1. This CDR3 comprises 15 residues. CDR1 SGHRS and CDR2 YFSETQ come from the germline V gene. V was clipped by 1 base and J by 7 bases; unmatched bases: 8. The CDR3 nucleotides read TGCGCCAGCAGCTTGAATAGACAGGGATTTAACACCATATATTTT. Translated, it gives CASSLNRQGFNTIYF.

The rearrangement uses TRBV29-1 and TRBJ2-2; no definite D call. Germline CDR1 and CDR2: SQVTM and ANQGSEA. CDR3 size: 12 residues. Trimming removed 7 bases at V and 3 bases at J, with 9 bases between. CDR3 amino acids: CSGVRYTGELFF. The CDR3 DNA reads TGCAGCGGGGTCAGGTACACCGGGGAGCTGTTTTTT.

This clone was observed a few times. The V and J genes are TRBV5-1 and TRBJ2-3; TRBD2 agrees at 13 bases. Losses at the gene ends were 0 bases for V and 1 base for J; bases not matched to a gene: 5. Germline V gene data show CDR1 as SGHRS and CDR2 as YFSETQ. CDR3 length equals 18 residues. CDR3 protein: CASSLGTSGRSGTDTQYF. Written as DNA, the CDR3 is TGCGCCAGCAGCTTGGGGACTAGCGGGAGATCCGGCACAGATACGCAGTATTTT. Full variable domain (missing parts from reference TRBV5-1 and TRBJ2-3): KAGVTQTPRYLIKTRGQQVTLSCSPISGHRSVSWYQQTPGQGLQFLFEYFSETQRNKGNFPGRFSGRQFSNSRSEMNVSTLELGDSALYLCASSLGTSGRSGTDTQYFGPGTRLTVL.

The J gene is TRBJ1-1, the V gene TRBV10-2; 11 bases match TRBD1. CDR3 length: 15 residues. Losses at the gene ends were 8 bases for V and 4 bases for J; bases not matched to a gene: 9. Germline lookup yields CDR1 WSHSY and CDR2 SAAADI. The CDR3 DNA follows: TGCGCCAGCCTAAGCCGGGACAGGGGGTTCACTGAAGCTTTCTTT. Its translation: CASLSRDRGFTEAFF.

This clone was counted ten times or more. The V and J genes are TRBV7-2 and TRBJ2-7, with D maybe TRBD1 (6 bases). The germline CDR1 and CDR2 sequences are SGHTA and FQGNSA. There are 15 residues in the CDR3. V lost 2 bases to trimming and J lost 3 bases, with 14 bases between them. The CDR3 bases are TGTGCCAGCAGCTTAATGTCGGCAGGGGACTACGAGCAGTACTTC. Translation: CASSLMSAGDYEQYF. The full variable domain, rest sourced from reference TRBV7-2 and TRBJ2-7, is GAGVSQSPSNKVTEKGKDVELRCDPISGHTALYWYRQSLGQGLEFLIYFQGNSAPDKSGLPSDRFSAERTGGSVSTLTIQRTQQEDSAVYLCASSLMSAGDYEQYFGPGTRLTVT.

The V gene is TRBV27, the J gene TRBJ1-1, with 9 bases identical to TRBD1. V lost 5 bases and J lost 4; bases outside the gene matches: 8. The CDR3 has 15 amino acids. Germline V gives CDR1 MNHEY, CDR2 SMNVEV (reference sequence). The CDR3 sequence is CASSVPGQGGTEAFF. The CDR3 bases are TGTGCCAGCAGTGTACCGGGACAGGGAGGCACTGAAGCTTTCTTT.

The gene calls are TRBV27 and TRBJ2-3, with D perhaps matching TRBD1 (7 bases). The V end was cut by 4 bases, the J end by 4 bases, with 18 bases between. From germline, CDR1 is MNHEY and CDR2 SMNVEV (reference sequence). This CDR3 is 16 amino acids long. DNA for the CDR3: TGTGCCAGCAGTTCCCCGGGGGACAGAGAGGCAGATACGCAGTATTTT. It specifies CASSSPGDREADTQYF.

The chain is built from TRBV10-3 and TRBJ2-3, with D possibly being TRBD2 (6 bases). Trimming removed 0 bases from V and 1 base from J, with 8 bases in between. Germline CDR1 reads ENHRY; CDR2 reads SYGVKD. The CDR3 has 15 residues. CDR3 sequence: CAISESGGGTDTQYF. In DNA, the CDR3 is TGTGCCATCAGTGAGTCTGGCGGGGGCACAGATACGCAGTATTTT.

This chain links TRBV6-5 with TRBJ1-6; TRBD1 is a possible D gene (6 bases). V lost 6 bases to trimming and J lost 8 bases, with 17 bases between them. Germline CDR1 reads MNHEY; CDR2 reads SVGAGI. The CDR3 consists of 15 residues. The CDR3 nucleotides are TGTGCCAGCAGCCCCCTAAGACAGGAATATTCACCCCTCCACTTT. This translates into CASSPLRQEYSPLHF.

The chain joins TRBV19 to TRBJ2-5; D is uncertain. V was trimmed by 4 bases and J by 4 bases, leaving 4 bases between them. The CDR3 is made up of 11 amino acids. Per germline, CDR1 LNHDA and CDR2 SQIVND (reference sequence). The CDR3 here is CASSRRETQYF. The CDR3 DNA follows: TGTGCCAGTAGTAGGAGAGAGACCCAGTACTTC. The full variable domain, in which reference TRBV19 and TRBJ2-5 provide the parts outside the CDR3, is DGGITQSPKYLFRKEGQNVTLSCEQNLNHDAMYWYRQDPGQGLRLIYYSQIVNDFQKGDIAEGYSVSREKKESFPLTVTSAQKNPTAFYLCASSRRETQYFGPGTRLLVL.

The rearrangement links TRBV28 to TRBJ1-4; D not resolved. This CDR3 contains 12 residues. In germline, CDR1 is MDHEN, CDR2 SYDVKM. Deletions cut 6 bases from V and 10 bases from J, with 12 bases between. The CDR3 DNA is TGTGCCAGCAGCCTTCAAGGACGAAAACTGTTTTTT. This translates into CASSLQGRKLFF.

J is TRBJ1-1 and V is TRBV12-5; the D gene is possibly TRBD1 (5 bases). The CDR3 is 13 residues long. V was trimmed by 8 bases and J by 5 bases, leaving 15 bases between them. The V gene's germline CDR1 is LGHNT and CDR2 FRNRAP. The CDR3 region is CASRPQGDTEAFF. The CDR3 DNA sequence: TGTGCTAGTAGACCGCAGGGAGATACTGAAGCTTTCTTT.

The chain links TRBV9 to TRBJ1-5; tentatively, D is TRBD1 (5 bases). Germline CDR1 reads SGDLS; CDR2 reads YYNGEE. This CDR3 has 16 residues. Trimming took off 6 bases at V and 3 bases at J, with 19 bases between the two ends. The CDR3 region is CASTPGEGCLNQPQHF. In DNA, the CDR3 is TGTGCCAGCACCCCCGGGGAGGGGTGCCTCAATCAGCCCCAGCATTTT. Together with reference TRBV9 and TRBJ1-5, the CDR3 gives the full variable domain: DSGVTQTPKHLITATGQRVTLRCSPRSGDLSVYWYQQSLDQGLQFLIQYYNGEERAKGNILERFSAQQFPDLHSELNLSSLELGDSALYFCASTPGEGCLNQPQHFGDGTRLSIL.

This clone was seen ten or more times. Other DNA sequences in this specimen translate into the identical CDR3. The gene calls are TRBV6-5 and TRBJ2-2; D not certain. The germline V and J ends were trimmed by 0 bases and 5 bases, with 4 bases remaining between them. The CDR3 loop spans 13 amino acids. The germline V gene encodes CDR1 MNHEY and CDR2 SVGAGI. The CDR3 region is CASSYSETGELFF. The CDR3 DNA follows: TGTGCCAGCAGTTACTCAGAAACCGGGGAGCTGTTTTTT.

The rearrangement uses TRBV29-1 and TRBJ2-7; D unclear. The V and J ends lost 4 bases and 0 bases respectively, with 13 bases between them. The CDR3 is 14 amino acids. Per the germline V gene, CDR1 is SQVTM and CDR2 is ANQGSEA. CDR3 nucleotides: TGCAGCGTTGTGTCGGACCGGTTCTCCTACGAGCAGTACTTC. Residues: CSVVSDRFSYEQYF.

The rearrangement joins TRBV6-6 to TRBJ1-5; 9 bases fit TRBD1. CDR1 and CDR2 (germline): MNHNY, SVGAGI (reference sequence). This CDR3 has 16 amino acids. J lost 3 bases, V lost 5 bases, and 8 bases had no gene match. CDR3 DNA sequence: TGTGCCAGCAGTGCCCGGACAGGGGCCCTCAATCAGCCCCAGCATTTT. Its translation is CASSARTGALNQPQHF.

The chain links TRBV18 to TRBJ2-7; D perhaps matches TRBD2 (6 bases). CDR3 size: 16 residues. The V end was cut by 2 bases, the J end by 0 bases, with 14 bases between. Looked up from germline, CDR1 is KGHSH and CDR2 is LQKENI. The CDR3 nucleotides are TGTGCCAGCTCACCAGCGGGCAGGGAGGCCTCCTACGAGCAGTACTTC. The encoded protein is CASSPAGREASYEQYF.